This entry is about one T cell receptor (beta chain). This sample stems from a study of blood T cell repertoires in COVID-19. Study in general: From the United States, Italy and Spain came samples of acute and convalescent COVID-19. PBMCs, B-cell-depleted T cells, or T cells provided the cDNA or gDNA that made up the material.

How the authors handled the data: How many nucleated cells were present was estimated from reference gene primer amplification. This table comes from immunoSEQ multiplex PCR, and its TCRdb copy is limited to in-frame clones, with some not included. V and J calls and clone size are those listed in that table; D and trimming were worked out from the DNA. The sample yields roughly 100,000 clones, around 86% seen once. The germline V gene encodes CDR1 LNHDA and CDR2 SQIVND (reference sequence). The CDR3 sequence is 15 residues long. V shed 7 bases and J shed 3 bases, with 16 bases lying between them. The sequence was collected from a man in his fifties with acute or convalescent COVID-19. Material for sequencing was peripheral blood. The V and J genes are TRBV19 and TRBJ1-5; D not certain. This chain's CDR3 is CASTLPNVYNQPQHF. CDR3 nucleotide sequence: TGTGCCAGTACCCTCCCCAACGTCTACAATCAGCCCCAGCATTTT.